This is a list of T cell receptor beta chains from one sample in a study of shared clonotypes between healthy human individuals. Repertoires were generated with immunoSEQ multiplex PCR, while TCRdb's copy carries only in-frame clones and drops some. The repertoire has hundreds of thousands of clones, approximately 79% of them found once; the top ten carry over 1.5%. The sample comprised memory CD4+ T cells sorted from blood. The receptor set was obtained from a woman aged 25 to 39 in good health. Each CDR3 is given with its conserved first and last residue. D genes are given only for firm matches. Only part of the rows carry a size: once, few, many, or a class if the clone is expanded.

TRBV29-1,TRBD1,-,TRBJ1-5,CSVGTGVSNQPQHF,TGCAGCGTTGGGACAGGGGTGAGCAATCAGCCCCAGCATTTT
TRBV25-1,TRBD1,-,TRBJ1-2,CASSDRDRGYYGYTF,TGTGCCAGCAGTGACCGGGACAGGGGTTATTATGGCTACACCTTC
TRBV28,-,-,TRBJ2-3,CASSSDSVLGTDTQYF,TGTGCCAGCAGTTCGGATAGCGTACTCGGCACAGATACGCAGTATTTT
TRBV18,TRBD2,-,TRBJ2-1,CASSPPGLAGESEQFF,TGTGCCAGCTCACCGCCGGGACTAGCGGGAGAGAGTGAGCAGTTCTTC
TRBV4-2,-,-,TRBJ2-2,CASSTSDGYTGELFF,TGTGCCAGCAGCACCTCGGACGGTTACACCGGGGAGCTGTTTTTT
TRBV10-2,-,-,TRBJ2-5,CASSVLQGSNQETQYF,TGCGCCAGCAGTGTTCTCCAGGGGAGTAACCAAGAGACCCAGTACTTC
TRBV9,-,-,TRBJ2-1,CASSSTMSSYNEQFF,TGTGCCAGCAGCAGTACTATGAGCTCCTACAATGAGCAGTTCTTC
TRBV29-1,-,-,TRBJ2-1,CSVEVTGNEQFF,TGCAGCGTTGAGGTGACAGGCAATGAGCAGTTCTTC
TRBV7-9,-,once,TRBJ2-4,CASSLTGATKNIQYF,TGTGCCAGCAGCTTAACGGGAGCTACCAAAAACATTCAGTACTTC
TRBV5-6,-,-,TRBJ1-1,CASSFSPTGNEAFF,TGTGCCAGCAGCTTCTCACCCACGGGAAACGAAGCTTTCTTT
TRBV27,-,-,TRBJ2-7,CASGTSYEQYF,TGTGCCAGCGGGACATCCTACGAGCAGTACTTC
TRBV27,-,-,TRBJ1-1,CASGPRAFTEAFF,TGTGCCAGCGGTCCCCGGGCATTCACTGAAGCTTTCTTT
TRBV19,TRBD2,-,TRBJ2-3,CASSTAGGSDTQYF,TGTGCCAGTAGTACGGCGGGAGGATCCGATACGCAGTATTTT
TRBV5-4,-,-,TRBJ2-5,CASSLEGRETQYF,TGTGCCAGCAGCTTGGAGGGTAGAGAGACCCAGTACTTC
TRBV9,-,-,TRBJ1-2,CASSVATQNYGYTF,TGTGCCAGCAGCGTAGCTACCCAGAACTATGGCTACACCTTC
TRBV27,-,-,TRBJ1-1,CASSSGHTNTEAFF,TGTGCCAGCAGTTCGGGACACACGAACACTGAAGCTTTCTTT
TRBV19,TRBD1,-,TRBJ1-5,CASSMVGQVGQPQHF,TGTGCCAGTAGTATGGTCGGACAGGTGGGTCAGCCCCAGCATTTT
TRBV21-1,-,-,TRBJ2-3,CASSKGPPRRQLPKRYTDTQYF,TGTGCCAGCAGCAAAGGGCCGCCTAGGAGACAACTCCCCAAGAGGTACACAGATACGCAGTATTTT
TRBV7-9,-,few,TRBJ2-7,CASSVLGEQYF,TGTGCCAGTAGCGTCCTCGGCGAGCAGTACTTC
TRBV11-3,-,-,TRBJ1-2,CASSLAAKGGYTF,TGTGCCAGCAGCCTAGCAGCAAAGGGTGGCTACACCTTC
TRBV10-1,TRBD1,-,TRBJ1-1,CASSESRTGDGNTEAFF,TGCGCCAGCAGTGAGTCAAGGACAGGGGACGGGAACACTGAAGCTTTCTTT
TRBV2,-,-,TRBJ1-5,CASSGGATQNQPQHF,TGTGCCAGCAGTGGCGGTGCGACCCAGAATCAGCCCCAGCATTTT
TRBV5-1,TRBD2,once,TRBJ2-5,CASSLVLAGGQETQYF,TGCGCCAGCAGCTTAGTACTAGCGGGAGGCCAAGAGACCCAGTACTTC
TRBV5-1,-,-,TRBJ2-7,CASSFVPGSEPYEQYF,TGCGCCAGCAGCTTCGTCCCTGGGTCGGAACCCTACGAGCAGTACTTC
TRBV5-4,TRBD1,-,TRBJ1-3,CASFPQGAGNTIYF,TGTGCCAGTTTCCCGCAGGGGGCCGGAAACACCATATATTTT
TRBV11-2,-,-,TRBJ2-7,CASSYLAYEQYF,TGTGCCAGCAGCTACCTAGCCTACGAGCAGTACTTC
TRBV5-1,TRBD2,-,TRBJ2-1,CASSPSSGGYNEQFF,TGCGCCAGCAGCCCATCTAGCGGGGGATACAATGAGCAGTTCTTC
TRBV10-2,TRBD2,-,TRBJ2-7,CASTLSGEGLPDEQYF,TGCGCCAGCACCCTAAGTGGGGAGGGCCTCCCCGACGAGCAGTACTTC
TRBV19,-,-,TRBJ2-7,CASSIEDSGSYEQYF,TGTGCCAGTAGTATCGAGGACAGTGGGTCCTACGAGCAGTACTTC
TRBV6-1,-,-,TRBJ2-7,CASSEAGGQHTYEQYF,TGTGCCAGCAGTGAAGCGGGGGGACAGCATACCTACGAGCAGTACTTC
TRBV5-1,TRBD2,-,TRBJ2-2,CASSFISGSAGELFF,TGCGCCAGCAGCTTTATTAGCGGGAGCGCCGGGGAGCTGTTTTTT
TRBV11-2,-,-,TRBJ2-1,CASSLGRPNEQFF,TGTGCCAGCAGCTTAGGTCGCCCCAATGAGCAGTTCTTC
TRBV5-4,TRBD2,-,TRBJ2-5,CASSPRGGTWDETQYF,TGTGCCAGCAGCCCACGGGGAGGGACTTGGGATGAGACCCAGTACTTC
TRBV2,-,-,TRBJ1-2,CASSPDRPYGYTF,TGTGCCAGCAGTCCTGACAGGCCCTATGGCTACACCTTC
TRBV27,-,-,TRBJ2-1,CASSLRQLSYNEQFF,TGTGCCAGCAGCCTAAGACAGCTCAGCTACAATGAGCAGTTCTTC
TRBV6-1,TRBD1,-,TRBJ1-1,CASSGQALTEAFF,TGTGCCAGCAGCGGACAGGCCCTCACTGAAGCTTTCTTT
TRBV28,-,few,TRBJ1-2,CASSPASSRAAGYTF,TGTGCCAGCAGTCCGGCTAGTTCAAGGGCGGCTGGCTACACCTTC
TRBV4-1,-,once,TRBJ1-2,CASSQDRVVYGYTF,TGCGCCAGCAGCCAAGACAGGGTGGTCTATGGCTACACCTTC
TRBV7-9,TRBD2,few,TRBJ2-7,CASKIAGGLEQYF,TGTGCCAGCAAAATAGCGGGAGGGCTTGAGCAGTACTTC
TRBV6-5,-,-,TRBJ2-5,CASSYSKGGGKTQYF,TGTGCCAGCAGTTACTCGAAGGGGGGCGGGAAGACCCAGTACTTC